This TCR beta chain was profiled in a study of vaccination and CD4 T cells after COVID-19. Study in general: Participants were vaccinated with two doses, given as either BNT162b2 or mRNA-1273 vaccine.

Regarding the study as a whole: Spike mono-reactivity applied to 304 of 307 vaccine-specific clones detected in convalescent patients.

Germline-derived CDR1 and CDR2 are DFQATT and SNEGSKA (reference sequence). This CDR3 has 13 amino acids. Between the trimmed V and J ends, which lost 0 bases and 3 bases, there was a span of 7 bases. This clonotype was found a few times. Its antigen is as yet unknown. Treatment in this sample: roughly 11-day PBMC culture with coronavirus spike peptide pools or control peptides (ViraFEST assay). During the years 2011-2018, before the COVID-19 pandemic, the unexposed donor's CD4+ T cells were collected. Culture of fewer than 2.5 million PBMCs per well took place with 7.5 to 10 IU/ml IL-2 and approximately 11 ug/ml peptide pools. An Oncomine TCR Beta short-read assay was used to sequence the DNA from cultured CD4+ T cells. MiXCR was run by TCRdb on the PCR reads, yielding one entry per CDR3 protein. The data show around 7,000 distinct CDR3 sequences, around 40% seen once.

This chain joins TRBV20-1 and TRBJ2-3; D remains unclear. Specimen: CD4+ T cells from blood, cultured in vitro. The clonotype comes from a human donor in good health. The CDR3 is CSARDQATDTQYF. CDR3 DNA: TGCAGTGCTAGAGATCAGGCAACAGATACGCAGTATTTT.